Detailed here is one T cell receptor (beta chain). This clone came up many times. The target of this receptor is not known. The read comes to an end 3 residues before the CDR3 does, leaving the germline J gene to fill in the end. Standard criteria, namely reduction of serum IgG, IgA and/or IgM below the normal range together with specific antibody deficiency, were applied for the diagnosis of CVID. There were over 40 subjects in the CVID group (about 29 male and roughly 15 female), ranging in age from roughly 9 to 64 years, with a mean age of around 39. Most CVID patients and most healthy controls were of Caucasian heritage. All CVID subjects had received replacement immunoglobulin therapy for at least one year at the time of study participation. No CVID subject was ill or taking immunomodulatory or immunosuppressive medication when blood was collected. From each donor, 5 to 8 ml of heparinized peripheral whole blood was collected. TCRbeta CDR3 repertoires were sequenced from genomic DNA of adults with common variable immune deficiency (CVID) and healthy adult controls. Diluted blood was subjected to density centrifugation over Hypaque 1077 or Ficoll-Paque for isolation of peripheral blood mononuclear cells. Unsorted mononuclear cells served as the source of genomic DNA, which was extracted either by Qiagen column purification or by a centrifugation-based method.

There are 15 amino acids in the CDR3, from cysteine to phenylalanine inclusive. Of the CDR3's DNA, 36 bases were read; they are in frame from base 1. Trimming costs V 2 bases and J 8 bases, and their ends lie 14 bases apart. Per the germline V gene, SGDLS is the CDR1 and YYNGEE is the CDR2. The data were obtained in a study of T cell clonality in common variable immunodeficiency (dated by TCRdb to the mid-2010s). Study-level results and caveats: Fewer TCRbeta clones were shared among CVID subjects than among healthy controls (p < 0.0001). Fewer deletions and N-nucleotide insertions were reportedly observed in CVID TCRbeta sequences, and highly modified clones with 13 or more V deletions were reportedly absent from CVID TCRbeta sequences. Despite equal DNA input, controls averaged around 87,000 unique sequences per sample versus around 30,000 in CVID samples. According to the authors, finding the cause of the higher clonality in CVID would require sequencing the repertoires of T cell subpopulations. TCRbeta clonality was higher in CVID subjects than in healthy controls (t-test p = 0.018), and the increase was most characteristic of about a third of subjects. Correlations between repertoire features and clinical complications were limited by patient heterogeneity within the CVID cohort.

For sequencing input, CVID and control samples contributed equivalent amounts of genomic DNA. For every sample, a 60 bp segment covering the rearranged TCRbeta CDR3 region was amplified and then sequenced. The immunoSEQ assay, a bias-corrected multiplex PCR combined with high-throughput sequencing, was used to amplify TCRbeta. Per the source publication's procedure: Every unique nucleotide sequence counted as a clone and was annotated with V, D and J genes, copy number and frequency. Sequences were labeled productive if in frame, and non-productive if out of frame or containing stop codons. Clonality was calculated from Shannon's entropy as previously described. The predicted amino acid sequences of productive clones were used to derive mean CDR3 Kyte-Doolittle hydropathy. Using the R hclust function, scaled V gene usage was clustered hierarchically with Manhattan distance and complete linkage. Clone sharing by CDR3 amino acid sequence was assessed by resampling 12 repertoires per group over 100 rounds. The repertoires were screened for some 70 published EBV-specific TCRbeta sequences and around 240 published CMV-specific TCRbeta sequences. A couple of CVID samples that yielded fewer than 10,000 sequences were excluded from the analysis, so 42 CVID repertoires were retained. Here the immuneACCESS table is served through TCRdb, limited to in-frame sequences with V and J called. Missing clones are a known gap in these copies; in checked studies unresolved V genes cover under half, and the rest lacks a known reason. The V and J calls and the clone size are those of that table, but D and trimming were determined from the DNA. Listed for this sample are 25,000 to 30,000 clones, none observed only a single time. Clones ranked in the top ten supply just over 3% of the sample.

Recombination connected TRBV9 to TRBJ1-6; tentative D gene TRBD1, with 5 bases matching. The sequenced sample was peripheral blood mononuclear cells. The clonotype comes from a human donor with common variable immunodeficiency. CDR3 bases read: TGTGCCAGCAGCGTCCAGGGCAGGGCCGATTCACCC. Translated, it gives CASSVQGRADSP. The whole CDR3 protein reads CASSVQGRADSPLHF.